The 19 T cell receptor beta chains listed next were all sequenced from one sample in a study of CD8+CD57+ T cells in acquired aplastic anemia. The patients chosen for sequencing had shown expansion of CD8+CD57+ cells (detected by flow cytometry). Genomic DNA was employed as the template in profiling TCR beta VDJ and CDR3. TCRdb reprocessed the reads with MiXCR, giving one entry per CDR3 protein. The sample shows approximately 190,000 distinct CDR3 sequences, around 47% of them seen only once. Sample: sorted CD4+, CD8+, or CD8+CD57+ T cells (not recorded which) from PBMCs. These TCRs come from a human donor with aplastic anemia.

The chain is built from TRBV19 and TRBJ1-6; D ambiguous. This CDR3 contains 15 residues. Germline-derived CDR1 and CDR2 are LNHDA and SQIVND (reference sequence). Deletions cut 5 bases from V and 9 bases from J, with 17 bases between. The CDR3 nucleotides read TGTGCCAGTAGTCCAGGCAGCGACGGAGGTTCACCCCTCCACTTT. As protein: CASSPGSDGGSPLHF.

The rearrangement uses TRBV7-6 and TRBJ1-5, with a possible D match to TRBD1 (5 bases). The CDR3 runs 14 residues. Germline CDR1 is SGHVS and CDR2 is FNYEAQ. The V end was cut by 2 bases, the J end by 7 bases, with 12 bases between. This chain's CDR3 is CASSLNRGDQPQHF. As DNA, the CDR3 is TGTGCCAGCAGCTTAAATAGAGGGGACCAGCCCCAGCATTTT.

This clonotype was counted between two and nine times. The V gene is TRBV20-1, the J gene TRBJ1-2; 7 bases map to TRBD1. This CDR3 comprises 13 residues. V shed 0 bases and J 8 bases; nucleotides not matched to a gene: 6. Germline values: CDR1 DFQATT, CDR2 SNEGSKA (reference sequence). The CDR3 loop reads CSARDGTVDGYTF. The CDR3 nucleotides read TGCAGTGCTAGAGATGGGACAGTGGACGGCTACACCTTC.

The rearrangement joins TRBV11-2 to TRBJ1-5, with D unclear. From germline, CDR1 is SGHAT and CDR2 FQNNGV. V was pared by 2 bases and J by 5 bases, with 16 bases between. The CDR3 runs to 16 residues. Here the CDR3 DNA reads TGTGCCAGCAGCTTATACCCACGGTGTGGGGATCAGCCCCAGCATTTT. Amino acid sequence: CASSLYPRCGDQPQHF.

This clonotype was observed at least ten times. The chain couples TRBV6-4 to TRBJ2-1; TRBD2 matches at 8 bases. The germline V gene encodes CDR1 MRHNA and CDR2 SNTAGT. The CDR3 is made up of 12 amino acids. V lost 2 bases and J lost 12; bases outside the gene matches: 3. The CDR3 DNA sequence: TGTGCCAGCAGTGACACTGGACTAGCGCAGTTCTTC. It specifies CASSDTGLAQFF.

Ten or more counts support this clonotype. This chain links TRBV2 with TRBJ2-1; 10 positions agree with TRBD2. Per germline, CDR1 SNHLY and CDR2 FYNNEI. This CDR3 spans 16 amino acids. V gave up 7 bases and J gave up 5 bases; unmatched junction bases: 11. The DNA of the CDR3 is TGTGCCAGCAACCACGGCTGGACTAGCGGTAACAATGAGCAGTTCTTC. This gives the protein CASNHGWTSGNNEQFF.

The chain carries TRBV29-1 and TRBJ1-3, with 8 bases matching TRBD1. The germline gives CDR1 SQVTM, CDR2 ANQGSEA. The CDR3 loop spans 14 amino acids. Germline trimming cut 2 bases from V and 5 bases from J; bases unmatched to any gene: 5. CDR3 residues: CSVETDRERNTIYF. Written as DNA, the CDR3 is TGCAGCGTTGAAACGGACAGGGAAAGAAACACCATATATTTT.

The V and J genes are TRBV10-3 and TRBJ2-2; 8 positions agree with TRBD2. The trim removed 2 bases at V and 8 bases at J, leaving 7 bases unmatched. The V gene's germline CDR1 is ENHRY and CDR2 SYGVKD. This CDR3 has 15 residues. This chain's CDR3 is CAISEGSGKKGELFF. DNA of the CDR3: TGTGCCATCAGTGAGGGTAGCGGGAAGAAGGGGGAGCTGTTTTTT.

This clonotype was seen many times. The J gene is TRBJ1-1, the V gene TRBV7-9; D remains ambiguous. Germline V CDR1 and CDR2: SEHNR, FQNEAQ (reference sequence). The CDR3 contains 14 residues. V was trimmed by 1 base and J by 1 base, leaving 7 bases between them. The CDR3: CASSLGLTNTEAFF. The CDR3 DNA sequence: TGTGCCAGCAGCTTAGGCCTGACGAACACTGAAGCTTTCTTT.

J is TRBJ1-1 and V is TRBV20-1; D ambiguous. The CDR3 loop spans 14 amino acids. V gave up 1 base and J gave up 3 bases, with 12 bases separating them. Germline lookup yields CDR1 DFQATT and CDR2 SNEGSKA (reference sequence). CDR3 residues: CSARGSYGDTEAFF. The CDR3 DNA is TGCAGTGCTAGAGGGTCTTACGGGGACACTGAAGCTTTCTTT.

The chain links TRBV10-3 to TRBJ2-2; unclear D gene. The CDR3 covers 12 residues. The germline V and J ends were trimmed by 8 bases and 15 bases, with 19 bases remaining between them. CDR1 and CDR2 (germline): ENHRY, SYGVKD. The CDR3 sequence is CAIGGTDLMVFF. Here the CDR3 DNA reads TGTGCCATCGGTGGTACGGACCTCATGGTGTTTTTT.

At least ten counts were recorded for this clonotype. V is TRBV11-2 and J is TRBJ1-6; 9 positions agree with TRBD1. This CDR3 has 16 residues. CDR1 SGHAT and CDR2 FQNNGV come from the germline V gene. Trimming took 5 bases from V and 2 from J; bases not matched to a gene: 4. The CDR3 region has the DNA TGTGCCAGCAGCCCACAGGGGGCCGCCTATAATTCACCCCTCCACTTT. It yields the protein CASSPQGAAYNSPLHF.

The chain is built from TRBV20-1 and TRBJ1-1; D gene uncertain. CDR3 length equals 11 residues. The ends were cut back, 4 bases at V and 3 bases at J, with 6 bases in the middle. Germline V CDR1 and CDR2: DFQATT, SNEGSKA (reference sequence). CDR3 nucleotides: TGCAGTGCTACCGGGTACACTGAAGCTTTCTTT. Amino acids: CSATGYTEAFF.

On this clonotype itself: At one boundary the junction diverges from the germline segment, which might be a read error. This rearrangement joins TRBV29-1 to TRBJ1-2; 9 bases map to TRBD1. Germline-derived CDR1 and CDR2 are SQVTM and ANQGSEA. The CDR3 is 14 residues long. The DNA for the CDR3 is TGCGGCGTTGATGAATCGGGACAGGGATATGGCTACACCTTC. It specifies CGVDESGQGYGYTF.

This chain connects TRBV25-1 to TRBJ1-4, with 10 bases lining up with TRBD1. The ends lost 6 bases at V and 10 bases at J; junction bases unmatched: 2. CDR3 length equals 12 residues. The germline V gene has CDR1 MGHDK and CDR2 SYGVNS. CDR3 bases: TGTGCCAGCAGGAGGACAGGGGGAAAACTGTTTTTT. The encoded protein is CASRRTGGKLFF.

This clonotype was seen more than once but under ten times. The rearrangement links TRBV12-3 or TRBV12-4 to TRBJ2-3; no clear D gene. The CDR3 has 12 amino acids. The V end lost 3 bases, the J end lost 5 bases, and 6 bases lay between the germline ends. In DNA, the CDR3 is TGTGCCAGCAGTTTTTTAATAGATACGCAGTATTTT. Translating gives CASSFLIDTQYF.

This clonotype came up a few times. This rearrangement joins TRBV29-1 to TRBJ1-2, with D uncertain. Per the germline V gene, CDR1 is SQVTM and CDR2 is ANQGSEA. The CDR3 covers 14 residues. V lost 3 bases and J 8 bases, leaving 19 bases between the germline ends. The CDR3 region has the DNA TGCAGCGTTGACCCCGTAGGCGTGATTTGGGGCTACACCTTC. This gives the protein CSVDPVGVIWGYTF.

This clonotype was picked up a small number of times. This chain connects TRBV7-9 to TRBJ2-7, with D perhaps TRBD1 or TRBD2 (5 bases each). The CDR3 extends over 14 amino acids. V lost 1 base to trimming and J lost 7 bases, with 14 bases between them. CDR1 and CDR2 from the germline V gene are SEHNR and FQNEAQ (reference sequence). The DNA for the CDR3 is TGTGCCAGCAGCTTAGAGGGGACGTCCGGGGAGCAGTACTTC. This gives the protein CASSLEGTSGEQYF. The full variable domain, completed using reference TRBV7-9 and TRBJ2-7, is DTGVSQNPRHKITKRGQNVTFRCDPISEHNRLYWYRQTLGQGPEFLTYFQNEAQLEKSRLLSDRFSAERPKGSFSTLEIQRTEQGDSAMYLCASSLEGTSGEQYFGPGTRLTVT.

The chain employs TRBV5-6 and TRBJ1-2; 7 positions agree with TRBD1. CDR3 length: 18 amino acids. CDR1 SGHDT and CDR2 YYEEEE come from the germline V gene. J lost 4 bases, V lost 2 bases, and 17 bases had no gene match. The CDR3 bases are TGTGCCAGCAGCTTTCGTCATGGTCAGGGACAGCCCAGCTATGGCTACACCTTC. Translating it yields CASSFRHGQGQPSYGYTF.